One and the same sample provided the 19 T cell receptor beta chains below, sequenced in a study of T cells after yellow fever vaccination. MiXCR, run by TCRdb on the 5' RACE reads, gives a single entry per CDR3 protein. The data contain about 550,000 distinct CDR3 sequences, about 19% of them singletons. The sequencing used PBMCs, collected 15 days after the yellow fever booster vaccination. The source of these receptors is a man aged 25-45 years who received the YFV17D yellow fever vaccine.

This clonotype was observed a handful of times. This rearrangement joins TRBV10-3 to TRBJ2-7; TRBD1 matches 9 bases. Germline CDR1 reads ENHRY; CDR2 reads SYGVKD. After removal of 7 bases from V and 3 bases from J, the junction contained 7 bases not matched to a gene. The CDR3 runs 14 residues. CDR3: CAIMGGQGNYEQYF. The CDR3 DNA reads TGTGCCATCATGGGGGGACAGGGAAACTACGAGCAGTACTTC.

This clonotype was seen a few times. The chain couples TRBV7-9 to TRBJ1-2, with D uncertain. This CDR3 region has 13 residues. Germline CDR1 SEHNR, CDR2 FQNEAQ (reference sequence). V lost 1 base to trimming and J lost 6 bases, with 9 bases between them. The CDR3 spells CASSLGTRDGYTF. The CDR3, as DNA: TGTGCCAGCAGCTTAGGGACTAGGGATGGCTACACCTTC. Variable domain in full (rest from reference TRBV7-9 and TRBJ1-2): DTGVSQNPRHKITKRGQNVTFRCDPISEHNRLYWYRQTLGQGPEFLTYFQNEAQLEKSRLLSDRFSAERPKGSFSTLEIQRTEQGDSAMYLCASSLGTRDGYTFGSGTRLTVV.

This clonotype came up a few times. The chain joins TRBV25-1 to TRBJ2-7; TRBD2 agrees at 15 bases. This CDR3 is 17 amino acids long. CDR1 MGHDK and CDR2 SYGVNS come from the germline V gene. J lost 4 bases, V lost 4 bases, and 8 bases had no gene match. The DNA of the CDR3 is TGTGCCAGCAGTGGGTGGACTAGCGGGAGGGCGGTTTACGAGCAGTACTTC. Encoded protein: CASSGWTSGRAVYEQYF.

This clonotype came up a few times. The chain employs TRBV7-2 and TRBJ2-1; D possibly corresponds to TRBD2 (6 bases). The CDR3 loop spans 15 amino acids. The V gene's germline CDR1 is SGHTA and CDR2 FQGNSA. The V gene lost 1 base and the J gene lost 0 bases, with 7 bases spanning the gap. CDR3 coding DNA: TGTGCCAGCAGCTTAGTAGCGGACTCCTACAATGAGCAGTTCTTC. It translates to CASSLVADSYNEQFF. Filled out from reference TRBV7-2 and TRBJ2-1, the complete variable domain reads GAGVSQSPSNKVTEKGKDVELRCDPISGHTALYWYRQSLGQGLEFLIYFQGNSAPDKSGLPSDRFSAERTGGSVSTLTIQRTQQEDSAVYLCASSLVADSYNEQFFGPGTRLTVL.

This clonotype was observed a handful of times. The chain uses TRBV14 and TRBJ2-1, with a tentative D call TRBD1 (6 bases). CDR1 is SGHDN, CDR2 FVKESK, per germline. The CDR3 runs to 13 residues. V lost 8 bases, J lost 9 bases, and 17 bases lay in between. Here the CDR3 DNA reads TGTGCCAGCGGGACATGGAGGCTGAGTGAGCAGTTCTTC. It codes for CASGTWRLSEQFF.

The CDR3 region has the DNA TGTGCCAGCATATCACAGGAGGGCACAGATACGCAGTATTTT. Residues: CASISQEGTDTQYF. This chain joins TRBV2 and TRBJ2-3; D may be TRBD1 or TRBD2 (5 bases each). CDR1 is SNHLY and CDR2 is FYNNEI in the germline V gene. The CDR3 spans 14 residues. V gave up 7 bases and J gave up 1 base, with 12 bases separating them.

CDR3 in amino acids: CASSPRGMENTGELFF. The CDR3 DNA is TGTGCCAGCAGCCCCAGAGGGATGGAGAACACCGGGGAGCTGTTTTTT. The rearrangement joins TRBV7-2 to TRBJ2-2; tentative D call: TRBD2 (5 bases). The CDR3 loop spans 16 amino acids. The V gene lost 5 bases and the J gene lost 1 base, with 14 bases spanning the gap. The germline CDR1 and CDR2 sequences are SGHTA and FQGNSA. Looking up the rest from reference TRBV7-2 and TRBJ2-2 gives the full variable domain: GAGVSQSPSNKVTEKGKDVELRCDPISGHTALYWYRQSLGQGLEFLIYFQGNSAPDKSGLPSDRFSAERTGGSVSTLTIQRTQQEDSAVYLCASSPRGMENTGELFFGEGSRLTVL.

This clonotype was observed a handful of times. DNA of the CDR3: TGTGCCAGCAGCTTAGCAGTACTAGCGGGGAACTACGAGCAGTACTTC. It specifies CASSLAVLAGNYEQYF. The chain employs TRBV7-2 and TRBJ2-7; 10 bases line up with TRBD2. This CDR3 is 16 amino acids long. V shed 0 bases and J 3 bases; nucleotides not matched to a gene: 5. Germline V gene lookup returns CDR1 SGHTA and CDR2 FQGNSA.

The rearrangement uses TRBV27 and TRBJ2-5; possibly TRBD1 for D (7 bases). Germline CDR1 MNHEY, CDR2 SMNVEV (reference sequence). The CDR3 has 16 amino acids. V was cut by 2 bases and J by 2 bases, with 15 bases left in between. CDR3 sequence: CASSLRRGPGQETQYF. CDR3 DNA sequence: TGTGCCAGCAGTTTAAGGAGGGGGCCGGGACAAGAGACCCAGTACTTC.

The gene calls are TRBV29-1 and TRBJ1-1; D remains ambiguous. Per the germline V gene, CDR1 is SQVTM and CDR2 is ANQGSEA. This CDR3 has 13 amino acids. The V end lost 1 base, the J end lost 5 bases, and 11 bases lay between the germline ends. The CDR3 here is CSVEVRVDTEAFF. The DNA for the CDR3 is TGCAGCGTTGAAGTTAGGGTGGATACTGAAGCTTTCTTT.

The chain is built from TRBV7-8 and TRBJ2-7; D perhaps matches TRBD1 (5 bases). The germline CDR1 and CDR2 sequences are SGHVS and FQNEAQ. With 7 bases removed from V and 1 base from J, the gap between germline ends came to 17 bases. The CDR3 runs to 15 residues. CDR3 region: CASTQTGGRSYEQYF. The CDR3 nucleotides read TGTGCCAGCACTCAAACAGGCGGACGATCCTACGAGCAGTACTTC.

The V gene is TRBV20-1, the J gene TRBJ1-5; D may be TRBD1 (5 bases). Germline V lookup: CDR1 DFQATT, CDR2 SNEGSKA (reference sequence). V was shortened by 0 bases and J by 7 bases, with 16 bases between the two germline ends. The CDR3 has 15 amino acids. CDR3 coding DNA: TGCAGTGCTAGAGATGGGAGGGGTAGAGGGCAGCCCCAGCATTTT. This translates into CSARDGRGRGQPQHF.

This clonotype was observed a handful of times. The rearrangement joins TRBV9 to TRBJ2-2; 10 bases match TRBD2. The germline gives CDR1 SGDLS, CDR2 YYNGEE. Losses at the gene ends were 4 bases for V and 5 bases for J; bases not matched to a gene: 5. CDR3 size: 15 residues. CDR3 DNA sequence: TGTGCCAGCAGCCTAGCGGGAGTGGAAACCGGGGAGCTGTTTTTT. It encodes CASSLAGVETGELFF.

The chain couples TRBV12-3 or TRBV12-4 to TRBJ2-3, with D possibly matching TRBD2 (5 bases). CDR3 length: 15 residues. The V end lost 4 bases, the J end lost 6 bases, and 17 bases lay between the germline ends. The CDR3 DNA reads TGTGCCAGCAGTTCCGTACGAGGGCGCGGGGATACGCAGTATTTT. As protein: CASSSVRGRGDTQYF.

The rearrangement joins TRBV6-1 to TRBJ2-7; 7 bases are shared with TRBD1. This CDR3 comprises 15 residues. Trimming cost V 7 bases and J 4 bases; bases outside gene matches: 13. Per germline, CDR1 MNHNS and CDR2 SASEGT. CDR3 sequence (DNA): TGTGCCAGCATTCGCTTCGGCAGGGGGTCGTACGAGCAGTACTTC. This sequence encodes CASIRFGRGSYEQYF.

The chain carries TRBV27 and TRBJ2-1; D is unclear. The length of the CDR3 is 14 residues. Germline V gene data show CDR1 as MNHEY and CDR2 as SMNVEV (reference sequence). V lost 5 bases to trimming and J lost 8 bases, with 16 bases between them. The chain's CDR3 is CASSPSGFGYEQFF. The CDR3 nucleotides are TGTGCCAGCAGTCCGTCCGGGTTTGGTTATGAGCAGTTCTTC.

This clonotype was observed many times. The chain recombines TRBV11-2 with TRBJ2-7; D may match TRBD1 or TRBD2 (5 bases each). The germline V gene encodes CDR1 SGHAT and CDR2 FQNNGV. V lost 1 base and J 2 bases, leaving 9 bases between the germline ends. The length of the CDR3 is 14 residues. CDR3 DNA sequence: TGTGCCAGCAGCTTAGCCCAGGGACCCTACGAGCAGTACTTC. This encodes CASSLAQGPYEQYF.

The CDR3 reads CASSRGTQAGANVLTF. CDR3 in DNA: TGTGCCAGCAGTCGGGGCACTCAGGCAGGGGCCAACGTCCTGACTTTC. V gene TRBV6-1 combines with J gene TRBJ2-6; possibly TRBD1 or TRBD2 for D (5 bases each). The CDR3 is 16 residues long. Germline values: CDR1 MNHNS, CDR2 SASEGT. Trimming left V 5 bases short and J 4 bases short, with 15 bases between.

This clonotype was seen a handful of times. CDR3 protein: CAISDRASGANVLTF. The CDR3 nucleotides read TGTGCCATCAGTGATAGGGCCTCTGGGGCCAACGTCCTGACTTTC. The genes are TRBV10-3 and TRBJ2-6; D uncertain. Between the trimmed V and J ends, which lost 3 bases and 0 bases, there was a span of 6 bases. This CDR3 is 15 amino acids long. The germline CDR1 and CDR2 sequences are ENHRY and SYGVKD.